A selection of T cell receptor beta chains follows, all from one sample in a study of T cell changes during pregnancy in multiple sclerosis. Using immunoSEQ multiplex PCR, the repertoire was profiled, and TCRdb retains in-frame clones only, with some absent. Found here are 25,000 to 35,000 clones, 85% to 90% of them singletons; the top ten hold 0.6% to 0.8%. The source material was CD4+ T cells from peripheral blood mononuclear cells, sampled in the first trimester of pregnancy. The source of these receptors is a female donor in good health, enrolled as a control in a pregnancy study. Both conserved end residues are part of each CDR3. The D gene is left open where the match is weak. Clone sizes are given selectively: once, few, many, or a class where the clone is expanded.

>TRBJ2-3|TRBV7-2|NA|TRBD2
TGTGCCAGCAGCTCAATCTCCAGCGGGGGGTTTACAGATACGCAGTATTTT
CASSSISSGGFTDTQYF
>TRBJ2-4|TRBV5-4|NA|TRBD1
TGTGCCAGCAGCTTGCGCCTGACAGGGGCCAAAAACATTCAGTACTTC
CASSLRLTGAKNIQYF
>TRBJ1-2|TRBV9|NA|TRBD1
TGTGCCAGCAGCGTCGCCCAGGGGGACCTTTATGGCTACACCTTC
CASSVAQGDLYGYTF
>TRBJ1-5|TRBV27|NA|TRBD1
TGTGCCAGCAGGACTACAGGGGGTTATCGCAATCAGCCCCAGCATTTT
CASRTTGGYRNQPQHF
>TRBJ2-1|TRBV5-4|NA|NA
TGTGCCAGCAGCGCTACCTCCCCGAGCGCGTACAATGAGCAGTTCTTC
CASSATSPSAYNEQFF
>TRBJ1-3|TRBV7-2|NA|NA
TGTGCCAGCAGCAGGGACACCCCGAGCTCTGGAAACACCATATATTTT
CASSRDTPSSGNTIYF
>TRBJ2-7|TRBV19|NA|NA
TGTGCCAGTAGCCGGACATCTACCCTCGAGCAGTACTTC
CASSRTSTLEQYF
>TRBJ2-7|TRBV6-6|NA|TRBD1
TGTGCCAGCAGCGAAACGACAGGGGGGCCCTACGAGCAGTACTTC
CASSETTGGPYEQYF
>TRBJ1-1|TRBV6-5|NA|NA
TGTGCCAGCAGGGGGGGGTTAGAAGCTTTCTTT
CASRGGLEAFF
>TRBJ2-3|TRBV4-2|NA|TRBD2
TGTGCCAGCAGCCAAGGGACGGGGGGACTAGCGGGGGTATTAGATACGCAGTATTTT
CASSQGTGGLAGVLDTQYF
>TRBJ2-5|TRBV7-2|NA|NA
TGTGCCAGCAGCATACGGGGTCCCGAGACCCAGTACTTC
CASSIRGPETQYF
>TRBJ2-2|TRBV4-1|once|NA
TGCGCCAGCAGCCAAGATCGCGGGTCCGGGGAGCTGTTTTTT
CASSQDRGSGELFF
>TRBJ1-1|TRBV18|NA|NA
TGTGCCAGCTCACCACCTGAGGTGAACACTGAAGCTTTCTTT
CASSPPEVNTEAFF
>TRBJ1-2|TRBV7-2|once|NA
TGTGCCAGCAGCCCCGACGGGGGTCTCTATGGCTACACCTTC
CASSPDGGLYGYTF
>TRBJ2-5|TRBV5-1|NA|TRBD2
TGCGCCAGCAGCTTGAGCCTAGCGGGGGGTGGGACCCAGTACTTC
CASSLSLAGGGTQYF
>TRBJ2-7|TRBV7-8|NA|NA
TGTGCCAGCAGCCCCAGCAGGGTTATTTACGAGCAGTACTTC
CASSPSRVIYEQYF
>TRBJ1-2|TRBV4-3|once|NA
TGCGCCAGCAGCCAAGAGGTCAGACAGCCTTATGGCTACACCTTC
CASSQEVRQPYGYTF
>TRBJ1-5|TRBV7-8|once|TRBD1
TGTGCCAGCAGCCCGCGGACAGGGGAGGATCAGCCCCAGCATTTT
CASSPRTGEDQPQHF
>TRBJ1-3|TRBV5-6|NA|NA
TGTGCCAGCAGCTTTTGGGAATCGCACAGGCTCGTTGGAAACACCATATATTTT
CASSFWESHRLVGNTIYF
>TRBJ2-3|TRBV5-1|NA|TRBD1
TGCGCCAGCAGCTTGGGGTCTACAGGGGCGTGGTGGACAGATACGCAGTATTTT
CASSLGSTGAWWTDTQYF
>TRBJ1-2|TRBV28|NA|TRBD1
TGTGCCAGCAGTTACAACAGGGGGCGGGATGGCTACACCTTC
CASSYNRGRDGYTF
>TRBJ1-6|TRBV4-3|NA|NA
TGCGCCAGCAGCCACAACAATCAATCACCCCTCCACTTT
CASSHNNQSPLHF
>TRBJ2-1|TRBV7-2|NA|NA
TGTGCCAGCAGCTTAGTCGGAGAGATCTACAATGAGCAGTTCTTC
CASSLVGEIYNEQFF
>TRBJ1-4|TRBV7-2|NA|TRBD1
TGTGCCAGCAGCTTAGGGACAGGGGTCCGTAATGAAAAACTGTTTTTT
CASSLGTGVRNEKLFF
>TRBJ2-5|TRBV12-5|NA|TRBD1
TGTGCTAGTGGCCAGGGACAGGGTGAAGAGACCCAGTACTTC
CASGQGQGEETQYF
>TRBJ2-7|TRBV6-1|NA|NA
TGTGCCAGCAGTAGACTCGGAACCTACGAGCAGTACTTC
CASSRLGTYEQYF
>TRBJ2-7|TRBV5-1|NA|NA
TGCGCCAGCAGCAACCAGGGGTCTACGTACGAGCAGTACTTC
CASSNQGSTYEQYF
>TRBJ1-2|TRBV4-2|few|TRBD1
TGTGCCAGCAGCCCCCGGACAGGGACTGACTACACCTTC
CASSPRTGTDYTF
>TRBJ1-5|TRBV5-5|NA|TRBD1
TGTGCCAGCAGCTTGGGACAGGGGGGGACGAGCAATCAGCCCCAGCATTTT
CASSLGQGGTSNQPQHF
>TRBJ1-1|TRBV5-1|NA|TRBD1
TGCGCCAGCAGCTTAAGGACAGGGGAGGCTGAAGCTTTCTTT
CASSLRTGEAEAFF
>TRBJ2-2|TRBV19|NA|NA
TGTGCCAGTAAAGTGACAGAGAACACCGGGGAGCTGTTTTTT
CASKVTENTGELFF
>TRBJ1-2|TRBV27|NA|NA
TGTGCCAGCAGTTTAAGGGTTCGGACGGGAGGCTACACCTTC
CASSLRVRTGGYTF
>TRBJ2-1|TRBV5-1|NA|NA
TGCGCCAGCAGCTTGAGTGGGGGGTCTTACAATGAGCAGTTCTTC
CASSLSGGSYNEQFF
>TRBJ1-3|TRBV2|few|TRBD1
TGTGCCAGCAGTTCCCAGGGACAGGGAAACACCATATATTTT
CASSSQGQGNTIYF
>TRBJ1-6|TRBV6-5|NA|NA
TGTGCCACCCTTGGGAGGGTCCAAAATTCACCCCTCCACTTT
CATLGRVQNSPLHF
>TRBJ1-5|TRBV6-1|NA|NA
TGTGCCAGCAGTCCCTCCGGAGACAATCAGCCCCAGCATTTT
CASSPSGDNQPQHF
>TRBJ1-1|TRBV6-5|NA|TRBD1
TGTGCCAGCAGCCCGGCCCAGGGGGCGACCTTCTTCTTT
CASSPAQGATFFF
>TRBJ1-2|TRBV2|NA|NA
TGTGCCAGCAGTGAAAGGGGTAACTATGGCTACACCTTC
CASSERGNYGYTF
>TRBJ1-2|TRBV18|NA|TRBD1
TGTGCCAGCTCATCACAGGGGGCGGACTATGGCTACACCTTC
CASSSQGADYGYTF
>TRBJ1-2|TRBV2|NA|TRBD1
TGTGCCAGCGCTCCCTTGACAGGGGACGGCTACACCTTC
CASAPLTGDGYTF
>TRBJ2-2|TRBV6-5|medium-sized|TRBD1
TGTGCCAGCAGAGGACAGGGAGGAGCCGGGGAGCTGTTTTTT
CASRGQGGAGELFF
>TRBJ1-1|TRBV11-3|NA|NA
TGTGCCAGCAGCGTAACACAGGGTCCGGCCGCTGAAGCTTTCTTT
CASSVTQGPAAEAFF
>TRBJ2-7|TRBV5-6|few|NA
TGTGCCAGCAGCCGAATGGGGTTTGGGGGCCCTAATTCCGAGCAGTACTTC
CASSRMGFGGPNSEQYF
>TRBJ1-5|TRBV2|NA|NA
TGTGCCAGCAGTGAACGATGGGGGCAGAGCAATCAGCCCCAGCATTTT
CASSERWGQSNQPQHF
>TRBJ1-2|TRBV7-2|NA|NA
TGTGCCAGCAGCTTAGCGCGGCAGGGAAGGAACTATGGCTACACCTTC
CASSLARQGRNYGYTF
>TRBJ2-5|TRBV14|NA|NA
TGTGCCAGCAGCCCGATGCCAGGGAAGACCCAGTACTTC
CASSPMPGKTQYF
>TRBJ2-3|TRBV4-3|NA|NA
TGCGCCAGCAGCCAAGATAGTGGTCAGGGGTCCTACACAGATACGCAGTATTTT
CASSQDSGQGSYTDTQYF
>TRBJ2-7|TRBV5-1|NA|NA
TGCGCCAGCAGCTTGGACAGGGGAGGCGAGCAGTACTTC
CASSLDRGGEQYF
>TRBJ2-7|TRBV9|NA|TRBD2
TGTGCCAGCGGGCGGGGGGGGAGGGCCTACGAGCAGTACTTC
CASGRGGRAYEQYF
>TRBJ1-1|TRBV7-2|NA|TRBD1
TGTGCCAGCGGCAGGACAGGGCAGAACACTGAAGCTTTCTTT
CASGRTGQNTEAFF